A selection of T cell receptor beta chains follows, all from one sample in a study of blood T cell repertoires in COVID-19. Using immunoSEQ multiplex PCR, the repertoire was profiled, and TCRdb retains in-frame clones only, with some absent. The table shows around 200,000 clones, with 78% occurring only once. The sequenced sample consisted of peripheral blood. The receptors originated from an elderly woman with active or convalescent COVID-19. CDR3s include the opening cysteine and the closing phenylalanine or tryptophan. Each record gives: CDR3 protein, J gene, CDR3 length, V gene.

cdr3_aa: CASREVRRDRGYQPQHF
j_call: TRBJ1-5
cdr3_length: 17
v_call: TRBV28

cdr3_aa: CASSLDSPTDTQYF
j_call: TRBJ2-3
cdr3_length: 14
v_call: TRBV5-1

cdr3_aa: CASSSDRAVGNTIYF
j_call: TRBJ1-3
cdr3_length: 15
v_call: TRBV7-8

cdr3_aa: CASIGTGTHSPLHF
j_call: TRBJ1-6
cdr3_length: 14
v_call: TRBV7-9

cdr3_aa: CASSFNTGGVSYQPQHF
j_call: TRBJ1-5
cdr3_length: 17
v_call: TRBV28

cdr3_aa: CATKAPAEAGELFF
j_call: TRBJ2-2
cdr3_length: 14
v_call: TRBV24-1

cdr3_aa: CASSQDGSQPQHF
j_call: TRBJ1-5
cdr3_length: 13
v_call: TRBV3-1/TRBV3-2

cdr3_aa: CAINGGSYNEQFF
j_call: TRBJ2-1
cdr3_length: 13
v_call: TRBV10-3

cdr3_aa: CASSPSQGRGSSYEQYF
j_call: TRBJ2-7
cdr3_length: 17
v_call: TRBV18

cdr3_aa: CASSLAGRGDTQYF
j_call: TRBJ2-3
cdr3_length: 14
v_call: TRBV5-1

cdr3_aa: CASRPGTGVEKLFF
j_call: TRBJ1-4
cdr3_length: 14
v_call: TRBV6-6

cdr3_aa: CASSHSGQGTYNEQFF
j_call: TRBJ2-1
cdr3_length: 16
v_call: TRBV4-2

cdr3_aa: CRGQGGNEQFF
j_call: TRBJ2-1
cdr3_length: 11
v_call: TRBV20-1

cdr3_aa: CASSDWGGAGNTIYF
j_call: TRBJ1-3
cdr3_length: 15
v_call: TRBV6-1

cdr3_aa: CASSRAGGTGELFF
j_call: TRBJ2-2
cdr3_length: 14
v_call: TRBV13

cdr3_aa: CASNRDSYSYEQYF
j_call: TRBJ2-7
cdr3_length: 14
v_call: TRBV28

cdr3_aa: CSVGGGGGYTF
j_call: TRBJ1-2
cdr3_length: 11
v_call: TRBV29-1

cdr3_aa: CASSLTLWRVGEDTQYF
j_call: TRBJ2-3
cdr3_length: 17
v_call: TRBV7-9

cdr3_aa: CSVGQGSNTGELFF
j_call: TRBJ2-2
cdr3_length: 14
v_call: TRBV29-1

cdr3_aa: CASSVDSLMNTEAFF
j_call: TRBJ1-1
cdr3_length: 15
v_call: TRBV6-4

cdr3_aa: CAWSGWAGASYTF
j_call: TRBJ1-2
cdr3_length: 13
v_call: TRBV30

cdr3_aa: CASSISPSGGADTQYF
j_call: TRBJ2-3
cdr3_length: 16
v_call: TRBV19

cdr3_aa: CASSIVQADTQYF
j_call: TRBJ2-3
cdr3_length: 13
v_call: TRBV19

cdr3_aa: CASSAWDSPRGEKLFF
j_call: TRBJ1-4
cdr3_length: 16
v_call: TRBV9

cdr3_aa: CASSYRDRGYEQFF
j_call: TRBJ2-1
cdr3_length: 14
v_call: TRBV6-5

cdr3_aa: CASSLPGGRMQYF
j_call: TRBJ2-3
cdr3_length: 13
v_call: TRBV28

cdr3_aa: CASGGAAEAFF
j_call: TRBJ1-1
cdr3_length: 11
v_call: TRBV6-5

cdr3_aa: CASSLFVGGQETQYF
j_call: TRBJ2-5
cdr3_length: 15
v_call: TRBV5-6